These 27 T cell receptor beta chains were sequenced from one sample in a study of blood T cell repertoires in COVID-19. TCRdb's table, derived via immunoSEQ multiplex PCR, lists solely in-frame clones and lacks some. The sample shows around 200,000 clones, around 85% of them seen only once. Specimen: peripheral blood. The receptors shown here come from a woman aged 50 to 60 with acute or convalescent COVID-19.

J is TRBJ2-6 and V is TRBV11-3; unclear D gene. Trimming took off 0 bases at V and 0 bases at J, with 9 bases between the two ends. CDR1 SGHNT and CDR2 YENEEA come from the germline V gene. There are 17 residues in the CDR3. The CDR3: CASSLDLRFSGANVLTF. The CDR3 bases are TGTGCCAGCAGCTTAGATCTTCGGTTCTCTGGGGCCAACGTCCTGACTTTC.

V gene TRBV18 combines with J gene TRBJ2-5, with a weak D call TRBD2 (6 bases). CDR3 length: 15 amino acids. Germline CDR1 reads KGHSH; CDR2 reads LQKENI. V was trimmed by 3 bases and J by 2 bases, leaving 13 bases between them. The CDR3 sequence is CASSPRGGTQETQYF. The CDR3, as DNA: TGTGCCAGCTCACCCCGTGGCGGGACTCAAGAGACCCAGTACTTC.

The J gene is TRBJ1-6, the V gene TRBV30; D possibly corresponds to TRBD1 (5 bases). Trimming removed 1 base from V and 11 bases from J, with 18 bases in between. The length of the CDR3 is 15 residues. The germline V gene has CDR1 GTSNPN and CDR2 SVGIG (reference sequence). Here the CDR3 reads CAWSDARWGTTPLHF. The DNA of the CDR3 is TGTGCCTGGAGTGACGCGAGATGGGGGACTACACCCCTCCACTTT.

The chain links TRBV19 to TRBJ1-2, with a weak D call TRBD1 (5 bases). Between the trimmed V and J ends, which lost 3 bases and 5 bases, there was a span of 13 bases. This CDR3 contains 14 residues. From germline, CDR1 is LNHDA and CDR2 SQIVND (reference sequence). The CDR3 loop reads CASSMGPDRYGYTF. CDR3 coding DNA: TGTGCCAGTAGTATGGGGCCAGATCGTTATGGCTACACCTTC.

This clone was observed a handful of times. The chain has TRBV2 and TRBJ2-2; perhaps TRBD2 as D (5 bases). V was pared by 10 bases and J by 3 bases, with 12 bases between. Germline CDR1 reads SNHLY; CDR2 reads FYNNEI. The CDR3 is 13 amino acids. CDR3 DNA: TGTGCCAAGAGGGTCGTGGACACCGGGGAGCTGTTTTTT. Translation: CAKRVVDTGELFF. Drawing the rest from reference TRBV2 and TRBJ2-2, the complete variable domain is EPEVTQTPSHQVTQMGQEVILRCVPISNHLYFYWYRQILGQKVEFLVSFYNNEISEKSEIFDDQFSVERPDGSNFTLKIRSTKLEDSAMYFCAKRVVDTGELFFGEGSRLTVL.

CDR3 DNA sequence: TGTGCCAGCAGCCAAGATACGGGAGGGACAGATACGCAGTATTTT. Its translation: CASSQDTGGTDTQYF. V usage is TRBV3-1 (or the pseudogene TRBV3-2) and J usage is TRBJ2-3; 8 bases match TRBD2. Per germline, CDR1 LGHDT and CDR2 YNNKEL (reference sequence). V was clipped by 0 bases and J by 3 bases; unmatched bases: 2. The CDR3 sequence is 15 residues long.

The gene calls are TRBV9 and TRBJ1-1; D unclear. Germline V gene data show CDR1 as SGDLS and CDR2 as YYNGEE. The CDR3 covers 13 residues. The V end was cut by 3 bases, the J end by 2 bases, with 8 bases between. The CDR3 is CASSEQVNTEAFF. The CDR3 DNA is TGTGCCAGCAGCGAGCAAGTCAACACTGAAGCTTTCTTT.

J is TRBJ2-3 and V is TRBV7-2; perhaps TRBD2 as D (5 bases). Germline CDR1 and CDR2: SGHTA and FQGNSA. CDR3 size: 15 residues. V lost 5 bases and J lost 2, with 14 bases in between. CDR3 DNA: TGTGCCAGCAGCCGTCTCCGGGGTAACACAGATACGCAGTATTTT. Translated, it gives CASSRLRGNTDTQYF. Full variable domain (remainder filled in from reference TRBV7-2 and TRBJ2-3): GAGVSQSPSNKVTEKGKDVELRCDPISGHTALYWYRQSLGQGLEFLIYFQGNSAPDKSGLPSDRFSAERTGGSVSTLTIQRTQQEDSAVYLCASSRLRGNTDTQYFGPGTRLTVL.

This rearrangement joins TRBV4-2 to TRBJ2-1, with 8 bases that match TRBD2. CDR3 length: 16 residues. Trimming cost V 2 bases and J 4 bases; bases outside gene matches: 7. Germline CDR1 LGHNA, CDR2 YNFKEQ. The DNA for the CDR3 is TGTGCCAGCAGCCAACAAGCGGGAGCTATTTACAATGAGCAGTTCTTC. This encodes CASSQQAGAIYNEQFF.

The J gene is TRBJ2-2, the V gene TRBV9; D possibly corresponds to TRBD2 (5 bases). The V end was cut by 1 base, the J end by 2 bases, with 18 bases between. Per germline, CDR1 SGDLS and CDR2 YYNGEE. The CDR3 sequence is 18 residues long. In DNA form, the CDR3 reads TGTGCCAGCAGCGTAAACCCAGTACCGCCGGGAAACACCGGGGAGCTGTTTTTT. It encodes CASSVNPVPPGNTGELFF.

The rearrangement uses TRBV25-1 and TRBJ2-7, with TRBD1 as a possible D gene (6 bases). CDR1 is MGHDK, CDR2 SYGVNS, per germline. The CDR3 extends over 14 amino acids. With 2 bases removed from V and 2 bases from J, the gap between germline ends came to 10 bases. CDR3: CASSERGLAYEQYF. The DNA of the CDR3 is TGTGCCAGCAGTGAAAGGGGGTTAGCCTACGAGCAGTACTTC.

The chain's CDR3 is CASTAGIARDGGEGYTF. Here the CDR3 DNA reads TGTGCCAGTACCGCCGGTATAGCCCGGGACGGGGGAGAAGGCTACACCTTC. The chain links TRBV11-3 to TRBJ1-2, with D possibly matching TRBD1 (5 bases). Trimming took off 9 bases at V and 8 bases at J, with 31 bases between the two ends. CDR1 SGHNT and CDR2 YENEEA come from the germline V gene. CDR3 length: 17 amino acids.

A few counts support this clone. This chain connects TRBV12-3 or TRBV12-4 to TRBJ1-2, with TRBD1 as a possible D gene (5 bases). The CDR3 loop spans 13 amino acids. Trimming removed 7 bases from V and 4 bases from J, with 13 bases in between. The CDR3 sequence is CASKQDRSYGYTF. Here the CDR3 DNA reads TGTGCCAGCAAACAAGACAGATCCTATGGCTACACCTTC.

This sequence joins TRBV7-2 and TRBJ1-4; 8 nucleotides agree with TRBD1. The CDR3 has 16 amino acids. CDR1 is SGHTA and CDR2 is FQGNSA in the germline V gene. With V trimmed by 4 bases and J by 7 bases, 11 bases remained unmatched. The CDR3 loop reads CASSSTRQGRGEKLFF. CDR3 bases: TGTGCCAGCAGCTCCACCAGACAGGGGAGAGGTGAAAAACTGTTTTTT.

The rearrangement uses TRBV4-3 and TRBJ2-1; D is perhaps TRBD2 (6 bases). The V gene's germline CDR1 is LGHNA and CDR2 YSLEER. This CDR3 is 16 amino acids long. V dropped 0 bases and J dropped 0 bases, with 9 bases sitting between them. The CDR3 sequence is CASSQEGTPSYNEQFF. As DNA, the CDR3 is TGCGCCAGCAGCCAAGAGGGGACTCCCTCCTACAATGAGCAGTTCTTC.

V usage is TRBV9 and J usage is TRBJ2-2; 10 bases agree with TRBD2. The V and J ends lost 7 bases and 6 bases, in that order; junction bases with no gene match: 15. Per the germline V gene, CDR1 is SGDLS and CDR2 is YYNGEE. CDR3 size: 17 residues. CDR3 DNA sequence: TGTGCCAGCGGCCACAGCGGGAGGGGGAGGGCGGCCGGGGAGCTGTTTTTT. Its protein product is CASGHSGRGRAAGELFF. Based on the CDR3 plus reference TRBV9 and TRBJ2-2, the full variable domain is DSGVTQTPKHLITATGQRVTLRCSPRSGDLSVYWYQQSLDQGLQFLIQYYNGEERAKGNILERFSAQQFPDLHSELNLSSLELGDSALYFCASGHSGRGRAAGELFFGEGSRLTVL.

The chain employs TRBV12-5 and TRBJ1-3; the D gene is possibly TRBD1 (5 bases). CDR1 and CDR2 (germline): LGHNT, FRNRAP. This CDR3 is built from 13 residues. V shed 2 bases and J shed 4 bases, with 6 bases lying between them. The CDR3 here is CASGLWGGNTIYF. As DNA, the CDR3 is TGTGCTAGTGGTTTGTGGGGCGGAAACACCATATATTTT.

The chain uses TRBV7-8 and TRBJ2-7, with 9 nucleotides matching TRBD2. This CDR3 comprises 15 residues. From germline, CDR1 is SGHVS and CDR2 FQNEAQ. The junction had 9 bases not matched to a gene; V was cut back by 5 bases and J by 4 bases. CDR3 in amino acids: CASSAPSGMGYEQYF. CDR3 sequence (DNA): TGTGCCAGCAGCGCGCCTAGCGGGATGGGGTACGAGCAGTACTTC.

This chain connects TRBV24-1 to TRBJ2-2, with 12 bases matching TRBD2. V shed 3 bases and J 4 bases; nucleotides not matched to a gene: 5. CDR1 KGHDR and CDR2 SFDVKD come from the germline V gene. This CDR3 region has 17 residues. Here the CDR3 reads CATSDEGLAGSTGELFF. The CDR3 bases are TGTGCCACCAGTGATGAAGGACTAGCGGGAAGCACCGGGGAGCTGTTTTTT.

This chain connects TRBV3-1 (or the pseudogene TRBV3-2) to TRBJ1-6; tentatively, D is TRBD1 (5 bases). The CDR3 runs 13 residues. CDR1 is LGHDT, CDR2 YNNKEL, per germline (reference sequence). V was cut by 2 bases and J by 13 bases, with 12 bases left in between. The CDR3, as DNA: TGTGCCAGCAGCCAACTTGGGGGGGAGCCCCTCCACTTT. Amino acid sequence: CASSQLGGEPLHF.

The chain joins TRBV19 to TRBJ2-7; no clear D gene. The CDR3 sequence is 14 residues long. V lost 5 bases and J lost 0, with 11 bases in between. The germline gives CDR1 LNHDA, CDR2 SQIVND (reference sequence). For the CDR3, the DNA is TGTGCCAGTAGTCTCCGGTCTAGCTCCTACGAGCAGTACTTC. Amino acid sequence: CASSLRSSSYEQYF.

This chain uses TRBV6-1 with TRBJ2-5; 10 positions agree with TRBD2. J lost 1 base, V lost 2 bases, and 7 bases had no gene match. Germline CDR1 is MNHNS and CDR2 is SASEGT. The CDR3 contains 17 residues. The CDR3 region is CASSERWTSGIQETQYF. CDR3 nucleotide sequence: TGTGCCAGCAGTGAAAGGTGGACTAGCGGAATCCAAGAGACCCAGTACTTC.

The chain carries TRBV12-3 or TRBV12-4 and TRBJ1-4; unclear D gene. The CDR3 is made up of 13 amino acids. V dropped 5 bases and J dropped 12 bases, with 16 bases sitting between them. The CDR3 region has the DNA TGTGCCAGCAGTACGGGTCCACGAGTGGAACTGTTTTTT. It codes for CASSTGPRVELFF.

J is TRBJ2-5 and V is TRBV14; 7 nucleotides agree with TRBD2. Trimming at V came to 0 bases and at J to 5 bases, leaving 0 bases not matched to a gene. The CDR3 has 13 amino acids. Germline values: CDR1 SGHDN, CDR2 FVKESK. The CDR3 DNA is TGTGCCAGCAGCCAAGAGGGGGGGGAGACCCAGTACTTC. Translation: CASSQEGGETQYF.

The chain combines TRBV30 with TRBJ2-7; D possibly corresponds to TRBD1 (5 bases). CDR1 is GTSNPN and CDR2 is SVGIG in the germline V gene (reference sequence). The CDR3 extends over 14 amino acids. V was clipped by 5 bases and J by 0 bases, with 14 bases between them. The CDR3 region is CAWAKTVSSYEQYF. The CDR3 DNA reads TGTGCCTGGGCGAAGACAGTATCCTCCTACGAGCAGTACTTC.

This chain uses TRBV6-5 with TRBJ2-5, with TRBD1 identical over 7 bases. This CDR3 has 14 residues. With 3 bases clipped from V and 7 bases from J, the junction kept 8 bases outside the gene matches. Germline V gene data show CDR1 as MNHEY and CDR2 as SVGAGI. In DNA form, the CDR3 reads TGTGCCAGCAGTTATAAGGGGGCGGTGGGGACCCAGTACTTC. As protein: CASSYKGAVGTQYF.

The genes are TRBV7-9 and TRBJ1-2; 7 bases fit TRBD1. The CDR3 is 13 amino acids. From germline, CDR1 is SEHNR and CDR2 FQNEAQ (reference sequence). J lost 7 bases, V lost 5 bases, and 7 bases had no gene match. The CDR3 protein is CASSPRQGAGYTF. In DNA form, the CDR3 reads TGTGCCAGCAGCCCCCGACAGGGTGCTGGCTACACCTTC. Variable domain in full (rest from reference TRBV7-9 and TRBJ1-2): DTGVSQNPRHKITKRGQNVTFRCDPISEHNRLYWYRQTLGQGPEFLTYFQNEAQLEKSRLLSDRFSAERPKGSFSTLEIQRTEQGDSAMYLCASSPRQGAGYTFGSGTRLTVV.